The 18 T cell receptor beta chains below were found in one sample sequenced in a study of T cell responses to AZD1222 COVID-19 vaccine (dated by TCRdb to about 2021). The sample's time point label, decoded: baseline before first vaccination. Library construction relied on the immunoSEQ multiplex PCR assay. TCRdb mirrors the immuneACCESS table, restricted to in-frame sequences. Some clones are absent from its copies; in checked studies, under half trace to an unresolved V gene, and the reason for the others is unknown. In this sample the table shows about 110,000 clones, around 90% of which occur a single time. The ten largest clones add up to about 20% of the sample. The sample was peripheral blood, taken on day 0 of AZD1222 vaccination. The source of these receptors is an adult in good health.

The rearrangement links TRBV6-6 to TRBJ2-1; possibly TRBD2 for D (7 bases). CDR1 MNHNY and CDR2 SVGAGI come from the germline V gene (reference sequence). V lost 6 bases and J 4 bases, leaving 13 bases between the germline ends. The CDR3 loop spans 14 amino acids. CDR3 sequence reads: CASRGGGAYNEQFF. As DNA, the CDR3 is TGTGCCAGCAGGGGTGGGGGGGCATACAATGAGCAGTTCTTC.

This chain links TRBV27 with TRBJ2-1; 8 positions match TRBD2. The CDR3 consists of 16 residues. V lost 6 bases, J lost 8 bases, and 15 bases stayed unmatched. Looked up from germline, CDR1 is MNHEY and CDR2 is SMNVEV (reference sequence). CDR3 in DNA: TGTGCCAGCAGCACCGCTCGGGGGGGGCTGCGAGATGAGCAGTTCTTC. Translation: CASSTARGGLRDEQFF.

For the CDR3, the DNA is TGTGCCAGCAGCCCAGGGGACAGAAACTATGGCTACACCTTC. The encoded protein is CASSPGDRNYGYTF. The chain employs TRBV9 and TRBJ1-2; 7 bases align to TRBD1. Germline lookup yields CDR1 SGDLS and CDR2 YYNGEE. V shed 4 bases and J 2 bases; nucleotides not matched to a gene: 5. The CDR3 consists of 14 residues.

This clone came up a few times. This sequence joins TRBV6-5 and TRBJ2-2; TRBD2 matches 7 bases. V trimming: 0 bases; J trimming: 6 bases; junction bases outside the gene matches: 7. The CDR3 is made up of 16 amino acids. Per the germline V gene, CDR1 is MNHEY and CDR2 is SVGAGI. The chain's CDR3 is CASSYSTGGFAGELFF. The CDR3 region has the DNA TGTGCCAGCAGTTACTCGACCGGGGGGTTTGCCGGGGAGCTGTTTTTT.

This clone showed up just a few times. This rearrangement joins TRBV7-9 to TRBJ1-2, with 8 bases that match TRBD1. With V trimmed by 5 bases and J by 6 bases, 8 bases remained unmatched. The CDR3 length is 14 residues. Germline V lookup: CDR1 SEHNR, CDR2 FQNEAQ (reference sequence). CDR3 protein: CASSPDRVGDGYTF. The DNA of the CDR3 is TGTGCCAGCAGCCCGGACAGGGTAGGGGATGGCTACACCTTC.

This chain joins TRBV5-6 and TRBJ1-6; TRBD1 matches at 7 bases. V lost 5 bases and J lost 7; bases outside the gene matches: 6. This CDR3 has 14 amino acids. The germline V gene has CDR1 SGHDT and CDR2 YYEEEE. CDR3 in amino acids: CASRSGTVNSPLHF. The CDR3 coding sequence is TGTGCCAGCAGGTCGGGGACAGTAAATTCACCCCTCCACTTT. Drawing the rest from reference TRBV5-6 and TRBJ1-6, the complete variable domain is DAGVTQSPTHLIKTRGQQVTLRCSPKSGHDTVSWYQQALGQGPQFIFQYYEEEERQRGNFPDRFSGHQFPNYSSELNVNALLLGDSALYLCASRSGTVNSPLHFGNGTRLTVT.

This clone was seen once. V gene TRBV2 combines with J gene TRBJ2-5; 9 nucleotides line up with TRBD2. V shed 3 bases, J shed 4 bases, and the junction held 6 bases outside the gene matches. Per the germline V gene, CDR1 is SNHLY and CDR2 is FYNNEI. The CDR3 covers 15 residues. The chain's CDR3 is CASSDLAGLAETQYF. The DNA of the CDR3 is TGTGCCAGCAGTGATTTAGCGGGACTAGCAGAGACCCAGTACTTC.

The chain employs TRBV5-1 and TRBJ1-3; D ambiguous. CDR3 length: 14 residues. CDR1 and CDR2 from the germline V gene are SGHRS and YFSETQ. V was shortened by 6 bases and J by 3 bases, with 13 bases between the two germline ends. CDR3 DNA sequence: TGCGCCAGCACCCCAGACGGAGGTGGAAACACCATATATTTT. Translating gives CASTPDGGGNTIYF.

The V and J genes are TRBV4-1 and TRBJ1-4; D possibly corresponds to TRBD1 (6 bases). Germline V gene data show CDR1 as MGHRA and CDR2 as YSYEKL. The CDR3 is made up of 13 amino acids. The germline V and J ends were trimmed by 5 bases and 11 bases, with 15 bases remaining between them. The CDR3 loop reads CASSRGTSDKLFF. The CDR3 region has the DNA TGCGCCAGCAGCAGAGGGACATCGGATAAACTGTTTTTT.

For the CDR3, the DNA is TGTGCCAGCAGCCCAACAGGGGGCAACTACGAGCAGTACTTC. Translated, it gives CASSPTGGNYEQYF. This chain links TRBV9 with TRBJ2-7; TRBD1 aligns across 9 bases. This CDR3 region has 14 residues. Germline lookup yields CDR1 SGDLS and CDR2 YYNGEE. V lost 4 bases, J lost 3 bases, and 5 bases stayed unmatched.

In this sample, this clone turned up a few times. The rearrangement links TRBV9 to TRBJ1-1; no definite D call. The germline V gene has CDR1 SGDLS and CDR2 YYNGEE. The CDR3 length is 15 residues. V lost 4 bases, J lost 5 bases, and 18 bases lay in between. The CDR3: CASSTPGYRRTEAFF. CDR3 in DNA: TGTGCCAGCAGCACCCCGGGTTACCGAAGGACTGAAGCTTTCTTT.

V is TRBV5-6 and J is TRBJ2-2; TRBD1 matches at 8 bases. The CDR3 runs to 16 residues. V shed 5 bases, J shed 1 base, and the junction held 7 bases outside the gene matches. Germline CDR1 SGHDT, CDR2 YYEEEE. The CDR3 is CASRRWTGWNTGELFF. DNA for the CDR3: TGTGCCAGCAGGCGGTGGACAGGGTGGAACACCGGGGAGCTGTTTTTT.

The chain uses TRBV19 and TRBJ1-5; 8 nucleotides match TRBD1. Germline CDR1 and CDR2: LNHDA and SQIVND (reference sequence). This CDR3 has 15 amino acids. J gave up 4 bases and V 4 bases, and 6 bases lay outside the gene matches. The CDR3 DNA reads TGTGCCAGTAGTACGGACAGGGTGAGGAATCAGCCCCAGCATTTT. This translates into CASSTDRVRNQPQHF.

V is TRBV12-3 or TRBV12-4 and J is TRBJ2-7, with 9 bases aligning to TRBD1. The CDR3 runs 13 residues. With 4 bases clipped from V and 5 bases from J, the junction kept 3 bases outside the gene matches. CDR3 amino acids: CASSSRQGDEQYF. In DNA, the CDR3 is TGTGCCAGCAGTTCCCGACAGGGGGACGAGCAGTACTTC.

V gene TRBV2 combines with J gene TRBJ1-6; D is unresolved. Per the germline V gene, CDR1 is SNHLY and CDR2 is FYNNEI. The V and J ends lost 4 bases and 6 bases respectively, with 7 bases between them. This CDR3 is built from 13 residues. The CDR3 bases are TGTGCCAGCAGTGGACACCTTAATTCACCCCTCCACTTT. Translated, it gives CASSGHLNSPLHF.

This clone was seen only once. The chain uses TRBV7-8 and TRBJ2-1; 9 nucleotides match TRBD1. Germline trimming cut 6 bases from V and 0 bases from J; bases unmatched to any gene: 3. This CDR3 contains 15 residues. Germline CDR1 is SGHVS and CDR2 is FQNEAQ. Here the CDR3 reads CASRGQGGSYNEQFF. For the CDR3, the DNA is TGTGCCAGCAGGGGACAGGGAGGCTCCTACAATGAGCAGTTCTTC. Looking up the rest from reference TRBV7-8 and TRBJ2-1 gives the full variable domain: GAGVSQSPRYKVAKRGQDVALRCDPISGHVSLFWYQQALGQGPEFLTYFQNEAQLDKSGLPSDRFFAERPEGSVSTLKIQRTQQEDSAVYLCASRGQGGSYNEQFFGPGTRLTVL.

The chain uses TRBV6-5 and TRBJ1-2; 8 bases align to TRBD1. J lost 6 bases, V lost 6 bases, and 9 bases had no gene match. Germline lookup yields CDR1 MNHEY and CDR2 SVGAGI. The CDR3 consists of 14 residues. This chain's CDR3 is CASSSILTGDGYTF. In nucleotides, the CDR3 is TGTGCCAGCAGCTCAATTTTGACAGGGGATGGCTACACCTTC.

This clone appeared many times. V usage is TRBV6-2 or TRBV6-3 and J usage is TRBJ1-5; D remains ambiguous. Germline V gene lookup returns CDR1 MNHEY and CDR2 SVGEGT. Trimming shortened V by 3 bases and J by 4 bases, and 7 bases separated the two germline ends. The CDR3 is 13 amino acids. For the CDR3, the DNA is TGTGCCAGCAGTTATCAGGAGAATCAGCCCCAGCATTTT. Translated: CASSYQENQPQHF.